Listed below are T cell receptor beta chains from one sample, sequenced in a study of prognosis after radiotherapy for stage I lung cancer. TCRdb recomputed calls from the multiplex PCR reads with MiXCR, one row per CDR3 protein. Of about 14,000 distinct CDR3 sequences listed, approximately 33% are singletons. The specimen comprised PBMCs, sampled before or after stereotactic body radiation therapy (not recorded which). These receptors all stem from a donor aged 50 or older with non-small cell lung cancer. The CDR3 runs from the conserved cysteine through the conserved F or W. Fields, in order: D gene, J gene, clone size, V gene, CDR3 protein, CDR3 DNA. D genes are given only for firm matches. The listing skips clone size in some rows; elsewhere it reads once, few, many or a size class.

TRBD1,TRBJ1-5,NA,TRBV18,CASSLGQRINQPQHF,TGTGCCAGCTCATTGGGACAGCGAATTAATCAGCCCCAGCATTTT
NA,TRBJ2-5,many,TRBV20-1,CSARDRRQNQETQYF,TGCAGTGCTAGAGATCGTAGGCAGAATCAAGAGACCCAGTACTTC
NA,TRBJ1-1,many,TRBV18,CASSPPGASWGFEAFF,TGTGCCAGCTCACCACCGGGTGCCAGTTGGGGCTTTGAAGCTTTCTTT
NA,TRBJ1-2,many,TRBV19,CASSPPDYGYTF,TGTGCCAGTAGCCCCCCGGACTATGGCTACACCTTC
NA,TRBJ1-2,medium-sized,TRBV28,CASSPRPGRTDYYGYTF,TGTGCCAGCAGTCCACGCCCGGGAAGGACAGATTACTATGGCTACACCTTC
NA,TRBJ2-5,many,TRBV27,CASSLSLGPQETQYF,TGTGCCAGCAGTTTAAGCTTAGGGCCCCAAGAGACCCAGTACTTC
NA,TRBJ2-7,many,TRBV5-6,CASSLDGTFYEQYF,TGTGCCAGCAGCTTGGACGGGACGTTTTACGAGCAGTACTTC
NA,TRBJ2-1,medium-sized,TRBV7-3,CASSPNPLRGQFF,TGTGCCAGCAGCCCCAACCCTCTAAGGGGGCAGTTCTTC
TRBD1,TRBJ1-1,many,TRBV5-5,CASSSTGDTEAFF,TGTGCCAGCAGCTCGACAGGGGACACTGAAGCTTTCTTT
NA,TRBJ1-2,NA,TRBV2,CAIRWGQSYGCTF,NA
NA,TRBJ1-5,many,TRBV20-1,CSAPEGLNQPQHF,TGCAGTGCTCCTGAGGGGCTTAATCAGCCCCAGCATTTT
NA,TRBJ2-2,NA,TRBV4-2,CASSQGWGGTKREHRGAVF,TGTGCCAGCAGCCAAGGTTGGGGGGGCACGAAGAGAGAACACCGGGGAGCTGTTTTT
NA,TRBJ2-3,many,TRBV11-2,CASSFRVGDTQYF,TGTGCCAGCAGCTTCAGGGTTGGAGATACGCAGTATTTT
TRBD2,TRBJ2-1,many,TRBV12-3/TRBV12-4,CASSNSGNFNEQFF,TGTGCCAGCAGCAATAGCGGGAACTTCAATGAGCAGTTCTTC
TRBD1,TRBJ1-2,medium-sized,TRBV28,CASSSQGGIVYGYTF,TGTGCCAGCAGTTCACAGGGGGGGATAGTCTATGGCTACACCTTC
TRBD1,TRBJ2-7,many,TRBV28,CASRFKKTGGIYEQYF,TGTGCCAGCAGATTCAAAAAGACAGGGGGAATCTACGAGCAGTACTTC
TRBD2,TRBJ2-5,many,TRBV5-1,CASSTGLAQETQYF,TGCGCCAGCAGCACGGGACTAGCTCAGGAGACCCAGTACTTC
NA,TRBJ2-2,many,TRBV7-3,CASSLKLTGELFF,TGTGCCAGCAGCTTAAAGTTGACCGGGGAGCTGTTTTTT
TRBD2,TRBJ2-1,many,TRBV6-4,CASSDQGGSNYNEQFF,TGTGCCAGCAGTGACCAGGGCGGGAGCAATTACAATGAGCAGTTCTTC
TRBD1,TRBJ1-4,many,TRBV5-1,CASSNRDRGGEKLFF,TGCGCCAGCAGCAACCGGGACAGGGGAGGGGAAAAACTGTTTTTT
TRBD2,TRBJ2-1,medium-sized,TRBV27,CASSLSATSDNEQFF,TGTGCCAGCAGTTTATCTGCGACTAGCGACAATGAGCAGTTCTTC
TRBD1,TRBJ1-1,many,TRBV2,CATETGDGGTEAFF,TGTGCCACTGAGACAGGGGATGGGGGGACTGAAGCTTTCTTT
NA,TRBJ1-5,NA,TRBV28,CASSLSPGPQHF,TGTGCCAGCAGTTTGTCTCCGGGCCCCCAGCATTTT
NA,TRBJ1-2,NA,TRBV28,CSLQGPNYGYTF,TGCTCCCTCCAGGGACCGAACTATGGCTACACCTTC
TRBD2,TRBJ2-3,medium-sized,TRBV11-3,CASSLGGRAPDTQYF,TGTGCCAGCAGCTTGGGCGGGAGGGCCCCAGATACGCAGTATTTT
NA,TRBJ2-6,NA,TRBV7-9,CASSWPGIISGANVLTF,TGTGCCAGCAGCTGGCCGGGAATCATCTCTGGGGCCAACGTCCTGACTTTC
NA,TRBJ1-3,few,TRBV28,CASSTQGGPSGNTIYF,TGTGCCAGCAGTACGCAGGGAGGACCCTCTGGAAACACCATATATTTT
NA,TRBJ2-1,many,TRBV27,CASTQWGNGYNEQFF,TGTGCCAGCACACAATGGGGAAACGGCTACAATGAGCAGTTCTTC
NA,TRBJ2-3,medium-sized,TRBV9,CASSVAGSTDTQYF,TGTGCCAGCAGCGTAGCGGGGTCCACAGATACGCAGTATTTT
TRBD1,TRBJ2-1,medium-sized,TRBV28,CASTRQGGGNEQFF,TGTGCCAGCACCCGACAGGGGGGTGGCAATGAGCAGTTCTTC
NA,TRBJ2-3,NA,TRBV5-1,CASSWHVVGSTDTQYF,TGCGCCAGCAGCTGGCACGTGGTCGGGAGCACAGATACACAGTATTTT
TRBD2,TRBJ2-7,many,TRBV6-4,CASSRLSRTSGRYEQYF,TGTGCCAGCAGTCGACTCAGCAGGACTAGCGGGAGATACGAGCAGTACTTC
TRBD2,TRBJ2-2,many,TRBV2,CASGQRDHTGELFF,TGTGCCAGCGGTCAGCGGGACCACACCGGGGAGCTGTTTTTT
TRBD1,TRBJ1-2,many,TRBV28,CASNIRTGSGYTF,TGTGCCAGCAACATAAGGACAGGGTCGGGCTACACCTTC
NA,TRBJ1-3,many,TRBV19,CASRPDRRGNTIYF,TGTGCCAGTAGACCAGACAGGAGGGGAAACACCATATATTTT
NA,TRBJ2-3,many,TRBV3-1,CASSPMGRGVIDTQYF,TGTGCCAGCAGCCCGATGGGCAGGGGTGTGATCGATACGCAGTATTTT
TRBD1,TRBJ2-7,NA,TRBV7-6,CASSLPGQGYEQYF,TGTGCCAGCAGCCTTCCGGGACAGGGGTACGAGCAGTACTTC
NA,TRBJ2-2,many,TRBV9,CASSVVEGELFF,TGTGCCAGCAGCGTAGTGGAGGGGGAGCTGTTTTTT
TRBD1,TRBJ1-2,NA,TRBV6-1,CASNGDRGLRDGSF,TGTGCCAGCAATGGGGACAGGGGGCTCCGAGATGGCTCCTTC
NA,TRBJ2-4,many,TRBV20-1,CSARRGRWVPKNIQYF,TGCAGTGCTAGGAGGGGGAGGTGGGTTCCCAAAAACATTCAGTACTTC